One and the same sample provided the 6 T cell receptor beta chains below, sequenced in a study of human T cells and chemical hapten exposure. Regarding time point: patch test 2, 6 weeks after DPC sensitization. The treatment is: therapeutic diphenylcyclopropenone sensitization with weekly scalp DPC. Via MiXCR, TCRdb re-called the RACE reads, giving one row per CDR3 protein. The data contain approximately 96,000 distinct CDR3 sequences, 7% to 10% of them singletons. Sample: whole blood, taken in connection with sensitization to the hapten diphenylcyclopropenone (DPC). These TCRs come from a woman aged 40 to 50 with alopecia areata. Some clones in this sample may be carry-over from other donors' samples.

This clonotype was seen more than once but under ten times. The chain uses TRBV12-3 or TRBV12-4 and TRBJ2-4; 9 bases align to TRBD2. The CDR3 runs 17 residues. The V gene end was trimmed by 6 bases and the J gene end by 0 bases; junction bases not matched to a gene: 9. The DNA for the CDR3 is TGTGCCAGCAGCCGATCGCTAGCGGGACTAGCCAAAAACATTCAGTACTTC. Translating it yields CASSRSLAGLAKNIQYF.

In this sample, this clonotype turned up a few times. The V call is TRBV27, the J call TRBJ1-6, with TRBD1 as a possible D gene (6 bases). The germline gives CDR1 MNHEY, CDR2 SMNVEV (reference sequence). This CDR3 region has 17 residues. V was clipped by 8 bases and J by 7 bases, with 24 bases between them. CDR3 protein: CASATDRRQVRNSPLHF. CDR3 nucleotide sequence: TGTGCCAGCGCGACTGACAGGAGGCAAGTTCGCAATTCACCCCTCCACTTT.

This clonotype was counted ten times or more. The V gene is TRBV5-1, the J gene TRBJ2-3; D perhaps matches TRBD1 (6 bases). This CDR3 comprises 14 residues. V dropped 0 bases and J dropped 4 bases, with 9 bases sitting between them. The germline V gene has CDR1 SGHRS and CDR2 YFSETQ. The CDR3 region is CASSLDREADTQYF. CDR3 in DNA: TGCGCCAGCAGCTTGGACAGGGAAGCAGATACGCAGTATTTT.

This clonotype was observed many times. V is TRBV7-8 and J is TRBJ1-6; perhaps TRBD1 as D (5 bases). Trimming cost V 2 bases and J 3 bases, with 11 bases left between them. The CDR3 loop spans 16 amino acids. In germline, CDR1 is SGHVS, CDR2 FQNEAQ. The CDR3 DNA sequence: TGTGCCAGCAGCTTATCGAGACAGCGCTATAATTCACCCCTCCACTTT. It translates to CASSLSRQRYNSPLHF.

This clonotype came up many times. The rearrangement links TRBV2 to TRBJ1-4; D uncertain. V lost 2 bases and J 5 bases, leaving 18 bases between the germline ends. Germline-derived CDR1 and CDR2 are SNHLY and FYNNEI. This CDR3 is built from 17 residues. The DNA of the CDR3 is TGTGCCAGCAGTGAAATCGTGGCTCGGGGAGGGAATGAAAAACTGTTTTTT. Its translation: CASSEIVARGGNEKLFF.

V usage is TRBV10-3 and J usage is TRBJ2-7; tentatively, D is TRBD1 (6 bases). CDR3 length: 13 residues. From germline, CDR1 is ENHRY and CDR2 SYGVKD. V was trimmed by 5 bases and J by 3 bases, leaving 11 bases between them. As DNA, the CDR3 is TGTGCCATCAGTTCGACAGGAATCTACGAGCAGTACTTC. Translation: CAISSTGIYEQYF.